This record concerns one T cell receptor beta chain sequence. Repertoires were generated with immunoSEQ multiplex PCR, while TCRdb's copy carries only in-frame clones and drops some. The repertoire includes 95,000 to 150,000 clones, roughly 87% of them detected once, and approximately 9.3% sits in the top ten. This specimen belongs to a study of T cell responses to AZD1222 COVID-19 vaccine. V lost 2 bases and J lost 6, with 10 bases in between. The CDR3 length is 13 residues. CDR1 is LGHDT and CDR2 is YNNKEL in the germline V gene (reference sequence). This chain joins TRBV3-1 (or the pseudogene TRBV3-2) and TRBJ1-2; D unclear. The sequences come from peripheral blood, collected on day 0 of AZD1222 vaccination. The sequence was obtained from an adult in good health. The CDR3 DNA is TGTGCCAGCAGCCAAACCAGGACTAATGGCTACACCTTC. Its protein is CASSQTRTNGYTF.